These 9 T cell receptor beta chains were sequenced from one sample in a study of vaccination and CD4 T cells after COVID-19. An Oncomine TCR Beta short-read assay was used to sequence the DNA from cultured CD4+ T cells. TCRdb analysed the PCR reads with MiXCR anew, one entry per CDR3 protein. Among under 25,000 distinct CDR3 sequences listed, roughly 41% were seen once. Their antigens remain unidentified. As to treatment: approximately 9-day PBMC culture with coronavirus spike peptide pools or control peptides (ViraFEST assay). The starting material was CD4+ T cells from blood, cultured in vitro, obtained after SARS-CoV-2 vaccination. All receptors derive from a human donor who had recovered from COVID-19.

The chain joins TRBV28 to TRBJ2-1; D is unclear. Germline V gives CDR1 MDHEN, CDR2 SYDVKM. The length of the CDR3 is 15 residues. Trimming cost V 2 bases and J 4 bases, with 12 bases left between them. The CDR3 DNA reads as TGTGCCAGCAGTTTAGACGCGCGAACGTACAATGAGCAGTTCTTC. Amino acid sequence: CASSLDARTYNEQFF.

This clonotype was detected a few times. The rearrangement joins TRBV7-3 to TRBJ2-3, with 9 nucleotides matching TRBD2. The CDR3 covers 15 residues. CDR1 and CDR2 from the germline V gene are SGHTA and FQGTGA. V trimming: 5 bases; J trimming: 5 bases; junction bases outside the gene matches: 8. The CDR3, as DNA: TGTGCCAGCAGCCTGTTAGCGGGGGAGGTAGATACGCAGTATTTT. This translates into CASSLLAGEVDTQYF. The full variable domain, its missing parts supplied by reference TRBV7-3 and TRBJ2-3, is GAGVSQTPSNKVTEKGKYVELRCDPISGHTALYWYRQSLGQGPEFLIYFQGTGAADDSGLPNDRFFAVRPEGSVSTLKIQRTERGDSAVYLCASSLLAGEVDTQYFGPGTRLTVL.

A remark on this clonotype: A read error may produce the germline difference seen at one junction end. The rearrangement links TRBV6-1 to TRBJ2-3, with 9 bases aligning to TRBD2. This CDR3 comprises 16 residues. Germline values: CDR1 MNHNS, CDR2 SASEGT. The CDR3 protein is CASSKAGGTSTDTQYF. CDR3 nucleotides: TGTGCCAGCAGTAAAGCGGGGGGTACTAGCACAGATACGCAGTATTTT.

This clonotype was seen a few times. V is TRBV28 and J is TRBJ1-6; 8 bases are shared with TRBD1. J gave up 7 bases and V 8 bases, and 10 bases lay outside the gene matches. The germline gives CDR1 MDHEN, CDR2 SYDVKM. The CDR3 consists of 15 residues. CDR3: CASGGQVQLNSPLHF. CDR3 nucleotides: TGTGCCAGCGGGGGACAGGTACAATTGAATTCACCCCTCCACTTT.

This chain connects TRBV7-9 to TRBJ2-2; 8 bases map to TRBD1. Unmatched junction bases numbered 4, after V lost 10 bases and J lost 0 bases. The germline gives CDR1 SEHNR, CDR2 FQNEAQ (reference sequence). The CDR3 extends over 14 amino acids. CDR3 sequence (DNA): TGTGCCAACACAGGGGGAACGAACACCGGGGAGCTGTTTTTT. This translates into CANTGGTNTGELFF.

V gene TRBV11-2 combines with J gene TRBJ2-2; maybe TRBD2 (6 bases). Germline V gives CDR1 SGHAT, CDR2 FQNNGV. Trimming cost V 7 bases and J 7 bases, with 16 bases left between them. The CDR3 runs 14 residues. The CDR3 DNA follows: TGTGCCAGCACCCTGGGGGGTCTAGGCGGGGAGCTGTTTTTT. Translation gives CASTLGGLGGELFF.

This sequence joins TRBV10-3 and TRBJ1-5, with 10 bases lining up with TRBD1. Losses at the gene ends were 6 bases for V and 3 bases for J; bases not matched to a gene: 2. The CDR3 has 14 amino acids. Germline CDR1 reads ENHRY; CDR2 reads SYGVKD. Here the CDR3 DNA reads TGTGCCATCAGAGGGACAGGGGACAATCAGCCCCAGCATTTT. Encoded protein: CAIRGTGDNQPQHF.

Here the CDR3 reads CASSSGDRANYGYTF. CDR3 nucleotides: TGCGCCAGCAGCTCAGGGGACAGGGCTAACTATGGCTACACCTTC. V usage is TRBV5-1 and J usage is TRBJ1-2; 9 nucleotides line up with TRBD1. J was trimmed by 0 bases and V by 3 bases; bases with no gene match: 3. CDR1 is SGHRS and CDR2 is YFSETQ in the germline V gene. This CDR3 comprises 15 residues.

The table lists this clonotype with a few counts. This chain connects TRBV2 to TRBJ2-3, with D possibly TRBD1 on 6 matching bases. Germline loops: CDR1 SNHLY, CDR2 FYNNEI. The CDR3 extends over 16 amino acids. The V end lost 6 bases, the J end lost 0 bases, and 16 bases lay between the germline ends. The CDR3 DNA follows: TGTGCCAGCAGGAAAACAGGGCTTTCTAGCACAGATACGCAGTATTTT. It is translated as CASRKTGLSSTDTQYF.